These 8 T cell receptor beta chains share one sample of origin, sequenced in a study of spatial heterogeneity in lung cancer. Study-level results: How many expanded intratumoral alpha and beta TCRs were present tracked the tumor mutation count, which was a count of nonsynonymous mutations.

Indicated time point: sample taken at primary tumor resection. Their specific antigens are unknown. TCRdb reprocessed the 5' RACE reads via MiXCR and lists one record per CDR3 protein. In the table there are about 100,000 distinct CDR3 sequences, around 4.3% of which are singletons. Sequencing used lung tumor tissue, obtained at surgery. These receptors originate from a male donor with early-stage non-small cell lung cancer.

This clonotype appeared many times. V is TRBV10-3 and J is TRBJ2-3; D perhaps matches TRBD1 (6 bases). Germline CDR1 reads ENHRY; CDR2 reads SYGVKD. The CDR3 is 12 residues long. Trimming removed 10 bases at V and 5 bases at J, with 13 bases between. CDR3 in DNA: TGTGCCACCCGACAGGTTGGAGATACGCAGTATTTT. Its translation: CATRQVGDTQYF.

This clonotype was counted only a few times. The rearrangement uses TRBV11-1 and TRBJ2-5; 10 positions agree with TRBD2. V was clipped by 8 bases and J by 3 bases; unmatched bases: 6. The CDR3 is 14 amino acids. Looked up from germline, CDR1 is SGHAT and CDR2 is FQDESV (reference sequence). DNA of the CDR3: TGTGCCAGCGAAGCGGGAGGGCCAGAAGAGACCCAGTACTTC. Residues: CASEAGGPEETQYF. Full variable domain (rest looked up from reference TRBV11-1 and TRBJ2-5): EAEVAQSPRYKITEKSQAVAFWCDPISGHATLYWYRQILGQGPELLVQFQDESVVDDSQLPKDRFSAERLKGVDSTLKIQPAELGDSAMYLCASEAGGPEETQYFGPGTRLLVL.

The sample holds many counts of this clonotype. The chain employs TRBV6-6 and TRBJ2-5; the match to TRBD2 covers 8 bases. The CDR3 covers 11 residues. V lost 8 bases to trimming and J lost 7 bases; unmatched junction nucleotides: 3. Germline CDR1 MNHNY, CDR2 SVGAGI (reference sequence). For the CDR3, the DNA is TGTGCCAGCGGGCTAGCGGGGACCCAGTACTTC. Translating it yields CASGLAGTQYF.

The V and J genes are TRBV3-1 and TRBJ2-1, with 8 bases matching TRBD2. V lost 1 base, J lost 3 bases, and 2 bases stayed unmatched. Germline V gene lookup returns CDR1 LGHDT and CDR2 YNNKEL (reference sequence). The CDR3 runs to 15 residues. The CDR3: CASSQASGSYNEQFF. CDR3 nucleotide sequence: TGTGCCAGCAGCCAAGCCAGCGGGAGCTACAATGAGCAGTTCTTC.

This clonotype was seen at least ten times. The genes are TRBV12-3 or TRBV12-4 and TRBJ2-3; 7 nucleotides line up with TRBD1. The junction had 6 bases not matched to a gene; V was cut back by 6 bases and J by 6 bases. The CDR3 covers 13 residues. The CDR3 region is CASSHRGRDTQYF. For the CDR3, the DNA is TGTGCCAGCAGCCACAGGGGTAGGGATACGCAGTATTTT.

The chain employs TRBV3-1 and TRBJ2-7, with a tentative D call TRBD1 (5 bases). Germline CDR1 reads LGHDT; CDR2 reads YNNKEL (reference sequence). The germline V and J ends were trimmed by 0 bases and 5 bases, with 11 bases remaining between them. The CDR3 runs to 14 residues. CDR3 protein: CASSQDSGLNEQYF. CDR3 nucleotide sequence: TGTGCCAGCAGCCAAGATTCAGGGCTGAACGAGCAGTACTTC.

The chain uses TRBV27 and TRBJ2-7; possible D gene TRBD1, 5 bases. V lost 2 bases to trimming and J lost 0 bases, with 8 bases between them. Germline lookup yields CDR1 MNHEY and CDR2 SMNVEV (reference sequence). This CDR3 region has 14 residues. The CDR3 loop is CASSLRTNSYEQYF. DNA of the CDR3: TGTGCCAGCAGTTTAAGGACAAACTCCTACGAGCAGTACTTC.

The chain couples TRBV4-1 to TRBJ2-3; TRBD1 matches 8 bases. V shed 0 bases, J shed 4 bases, and the junction held 12 bases outside the gene matches. The CDR3 has 18 residues. CDR1 is MGHRA and CDR2 is YSYEKL in the germline V gene. CDR3 nucleotide sequence: TGCGCCAGCAGCCAAGATCCGGCAGGGGGCGCGAACTCAGATACGCAGTATTTT. This encodes CASSQDPAGGANSDTQYF.